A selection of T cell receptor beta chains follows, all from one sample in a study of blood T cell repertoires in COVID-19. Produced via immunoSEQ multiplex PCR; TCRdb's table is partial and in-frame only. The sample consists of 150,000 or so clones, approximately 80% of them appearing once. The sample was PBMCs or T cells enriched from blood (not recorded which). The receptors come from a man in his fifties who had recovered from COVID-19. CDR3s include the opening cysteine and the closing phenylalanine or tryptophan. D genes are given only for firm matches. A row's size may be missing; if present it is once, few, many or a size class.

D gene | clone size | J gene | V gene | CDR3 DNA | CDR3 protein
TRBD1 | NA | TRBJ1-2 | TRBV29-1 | TGCAGCGTCGGGCTCGACAGGGGATTTCGCGATGACTACACCTTC | CSVGLDRGFRDDYTF
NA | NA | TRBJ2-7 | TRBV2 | TGTGCCAGCAGTGATAGTTTGGACAGACCCTACGAGCAGTACTTC | CASSDSLDRPYEQYF
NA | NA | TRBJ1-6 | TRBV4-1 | TGCGCCAGCAGCCCCTCGACAGACTATAATTCACCCCTCCACTTT | CASSPSTDYNSPLHF
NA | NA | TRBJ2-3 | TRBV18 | TGTGCCAGCTCACCACGTGAGGGAGTTGGCTTCACAGATACGCAGTATTTT | CASSPREGVGFTDTQYF
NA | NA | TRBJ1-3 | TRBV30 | TGTGCCTGGACAAACGGGGGGCGGTATGGAAACACCATATATTTT | CAWTNGGRYGNTIYF
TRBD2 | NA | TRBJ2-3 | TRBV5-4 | TGTGCCAGCAGCTCCGCCCTAGCGGGATTTCAAGATACGCAGTATTTT | CASSSALAGFQDTQYF
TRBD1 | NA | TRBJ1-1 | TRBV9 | TGTGCCAGCAGCGCACAACGGACAGGGGGGGACACTGAAGCTTTCTTT | CASSAQRTGGDTEAFF
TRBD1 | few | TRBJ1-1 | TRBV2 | TGTGCCAGCAGCCAGGGGGTGGGTGAAGCTTTCTTT | CASSQGVGEAFF
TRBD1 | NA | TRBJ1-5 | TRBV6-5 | TGTGCCACAAGACAGGGCGGGTTTAATCAGCCCCAGCATTTT | CATRQGGFNQPQHF
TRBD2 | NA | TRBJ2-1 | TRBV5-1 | TGCGCCAGCAGCCCTAGCGGGGACCTGAACAATGAGCAGTTCTTC | CASSPSGDLNNEQFF
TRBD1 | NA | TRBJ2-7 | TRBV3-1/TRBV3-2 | TGTGCCAGCAACCAGCAGGGGGCGTACGAGCAGTACTTC | CASNQQGAYEQYF
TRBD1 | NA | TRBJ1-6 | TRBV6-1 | TGTGCCAGCAGTGAAGTGGGACAGGGGCAGGGATCACCCCTCCACTTT | CASSEVGQGQGSPLHF
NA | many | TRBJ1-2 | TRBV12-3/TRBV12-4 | TGTGCCAGCAGCGGGACTTCCCGGGAGGGCTACACCTTC | CASSGTSREGYTF
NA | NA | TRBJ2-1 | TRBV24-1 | TGTGCCACCAGTGATCCAAACACAGACGAGCAGTTCTTC | CATSDPNTDEQFF